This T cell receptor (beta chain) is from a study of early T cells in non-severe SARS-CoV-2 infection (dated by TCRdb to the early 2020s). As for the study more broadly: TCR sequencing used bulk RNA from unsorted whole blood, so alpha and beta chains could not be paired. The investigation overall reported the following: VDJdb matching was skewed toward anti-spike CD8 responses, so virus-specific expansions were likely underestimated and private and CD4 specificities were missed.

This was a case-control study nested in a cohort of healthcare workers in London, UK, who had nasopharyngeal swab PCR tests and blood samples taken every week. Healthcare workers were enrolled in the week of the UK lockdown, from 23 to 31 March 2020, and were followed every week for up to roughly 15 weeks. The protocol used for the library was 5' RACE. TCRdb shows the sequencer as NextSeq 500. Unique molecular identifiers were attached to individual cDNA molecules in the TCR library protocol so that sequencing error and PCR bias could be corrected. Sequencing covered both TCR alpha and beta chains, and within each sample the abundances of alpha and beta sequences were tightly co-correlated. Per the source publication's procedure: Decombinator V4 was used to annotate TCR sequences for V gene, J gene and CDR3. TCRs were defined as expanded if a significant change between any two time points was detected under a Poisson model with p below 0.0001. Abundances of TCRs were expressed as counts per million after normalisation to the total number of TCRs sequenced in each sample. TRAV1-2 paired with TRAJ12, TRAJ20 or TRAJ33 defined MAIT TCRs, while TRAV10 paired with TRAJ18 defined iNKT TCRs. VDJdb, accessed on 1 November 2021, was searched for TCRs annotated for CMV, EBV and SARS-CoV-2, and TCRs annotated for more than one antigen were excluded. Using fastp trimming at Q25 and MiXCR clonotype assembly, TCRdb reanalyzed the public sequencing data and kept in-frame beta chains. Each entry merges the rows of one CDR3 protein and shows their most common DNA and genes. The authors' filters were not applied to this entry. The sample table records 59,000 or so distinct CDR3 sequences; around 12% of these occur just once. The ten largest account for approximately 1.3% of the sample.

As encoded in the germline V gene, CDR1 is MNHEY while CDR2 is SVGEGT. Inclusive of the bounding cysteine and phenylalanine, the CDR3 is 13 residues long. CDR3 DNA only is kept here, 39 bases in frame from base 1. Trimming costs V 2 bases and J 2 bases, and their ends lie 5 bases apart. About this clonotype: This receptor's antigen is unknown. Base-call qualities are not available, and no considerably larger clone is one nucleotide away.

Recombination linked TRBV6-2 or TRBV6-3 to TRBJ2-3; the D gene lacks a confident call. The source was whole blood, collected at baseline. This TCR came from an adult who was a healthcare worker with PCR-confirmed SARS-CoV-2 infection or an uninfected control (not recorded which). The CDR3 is CASSYLNTDTQYF. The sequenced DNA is TGTGCCAGCAGTTACCTGAACACAGATACGCAGTATTTT.